These 23 T cell receptor beta chains were sequenced from one sample in a study of cytomegalovirus exposure and HLA in healthy donors. Primers: 60 Vbeta forward and 13 Jbeta reverse. Measured with immunoSEQ multiplex PCR; TCRdb has only the in-frame clones, and not every one. The table for this sample gives approximately 200,000 clones. The sequenced material came from PBMCs. These receptor sequences come from a boy younger than 18 in good health and CMV-seronegative.

The rearrangement links TRBV18 to TRBJ1-4, with 8 bases lining up with TRBD1. Per the germline V gene, CDR1 is KGHSH and CDR2 is LQKENI. This CDR3 is 17 amino acids long. After removal of 3 bases from V and 7 bases from J, the junction contained 13 bases not matched to a gene. The CDR3 here is CASSPPRGRGLVEKLFF. The CDR3 coding sequence is TGTGCCAGCTCACCGCCGAGGGGCAGGGGGCTGGTTGAAAAACTGTTTTTT.

The V and J genes are TRBV30 and TRBJ2-2; 9 bases map to TRBD1. The junction had 12 bases not matched to a gene; V was cut back by 7 bases and J by 6 bases. The CDR3 extends over 15 amino acids. Germline lookup yields CDR1 GTSNPN and CDR2 SVGIG (reference sequence). CDR3: CALPQGARGPGELFF. In DNA form, the CDR3 reads TGTGCCTTGCCACAGGGGGCGAGGGGGCCCGGGGAGCTGTTTTTT.

The V call is TRBV4-2, the J call TRBJ2-7; 13 bases are shared with TRBD2. The CDR3 runs 17 residues. V lost 1 base, J lost 5 bases, and 8 bases stayed unmatched. Germline assignment: CDR1 LGHNA and CDR2 YNFKEQ. This CDR3 reads CASSQATSGGTLHEQYF. CDR3 coding DNA: TGTGCCAGCAGCCAAGCGACTAGCGGGGGGACATTACACGAGCAGTACTTC.

The chain joins TRBV7-9 to TRBJ1-2; D is undetermined. Trimming left V 1 base short and J 7 bases short, with 13 bases between. The CDR3 spans 14 residues. Germline assignment: CDR1 SEHNR and CDR2 FQNEAQ (reference sequence). The DNA of the CDR3 is TGTGCCAGCAGCTTAGAATCCGGGTTTACTGGCTACACCTTC. Translating gives CASSLESGFTGYTF.

The chain employs TRBV7-6 and TRBJ2-5; 15 bases are shared with TRBD2. V trimming: 5 bases; J trimming: 0 bases; junction bases outside the gene matches: 1. CDR1 is SGHVS, CDR2 FNYEAQ, per germline. The CDR3 has 16 amino acids. The chain's CDR3 is CASSRTSGGDQETQYF. The CDR3 DNA reads as TGTGCCAGCAGCCGGACTAGCGGGGGGGACCAAGAGACCCAGTACTTC.

The chain carries TRBV6-1 and TRBJ2-3; 9 bases agree with TRBD2. With 7 bases clipped from V and 4 bases from J, the junction kept 9 bases outside the gene matches. The CDR3 has 15 residues. Germline CDR1 reads MNHNS; CDR2 reads SASEGT. The CDR3 DNA reads as TGTGCCAGCACCAGTAGCGGGGGAGGAGCAGATACGCAGTATTTT. Translation: CASTSSGGGADTQYF.

The J gene is TRBJ2-5, the V gene TRBV7-3; weak D call: TRBD2 (6 bases). V was trimmed by 2 bases and J by 5 bases, leaving 9 bases between them. The CDR3 is 13 residues long. CDR1 SGHTA and CDR2 FQGTGA come from the germline V gene. In nucleotides, the CDR3 is TGTGCCAGCAGCTTAGGAGGGTGGGAGACCCAGTACTTC. Translated, it gives CASSLGGWETQYF.

The V call is TRBV5-8, the J call TRBJ1-2, with D hard to call. Trimming removed 0 bases at V and 5 bases at J, with 11 bases between. Germline V gives CDR1 SGHTS, CDR2 YDEGEE. The CDR3 is 14 amino acids. CDR3 DNA: TGTGCCAGCAGCTTGGCCAGCGGATTTTATGGCTACACCTTC. Protein sequence: CASSLASGFYGYTF.

The chain is built from TRBV6-1 and TRBJ2-4; tentative D call: TRBD2 (6 bases). Germline values: CDR1 MNHNS, CDR2 SASEGT. The CDR3 sequence is 14 residues long. V was trimmed by 6 bases and J by 8 bases, leaving 17 bases between them. CDR3 in DNA: TGTGCCAGCAGGGCGGAGGGGCGCCTGGACATTCAGTACTTC. Amino acids: CASRAEGRLDIQYF.

V gene TRBV4-1 combines with J gene TRBJ2-1, with 7 positions matching TRBD2. The CDR3 sequence is 17 residues long. The V gene end was trimmed by 4 bases and the J gene end by 5 bases; junction bases not matched to a gene: 14. Germline CDR1 reads MGHRA; CDR2 reads YSYEKL. CDR3 bases: TGCGCCAGCAGCCTTGGCAGGGCTAGCGGAAAAAACAATGAGCAGTTCTTC. It is translated as CASSLGRASGKNNEQFF.

V usage is TRBV5-4 and J usage is TRBJ1-1; no reliable D call. This CDR3 is 14 amino acids long. Trimming removed 0 bases from V and 3 bases from J, with 9 bases in between. CDR1 is SGHNT, CDR2 YYREEE, per germline (reference sequence). The CDR3: CASSLAGGHTEAFF. In DNA form, the CDR3 reads TGTGCCAGCAGCTTGGCCGGCGGCCACACTGAAGCTTTCTTT.

CDR3 coding DNA: TGTGCCAGCAGTCAAACACGTGGTGAGACCCAGTACTTC. It encodes CASSQTRGETQYF. The rearrangement uses TRBV7-8 and TRBJ2-5; D not certain. The CDR3 has 13 amino acids. CDR1 is SGHVS and CDR2 is FQNEAQ in the germline V gene. V was pared by 6 bases and J by 5 bases, with 13 bases between.

The chain uses TRBV30 and TRBJ2-7; 7 bases fit TRBD1. The CDR3 covers 13 residues. The trim removed 2 bases at V and 2 bases at J, leaving 3 bases unmatched. Per the germline V gene, CDR1 is GTSNPN and CDR2 is SVGIG (reference sequence). CDR3 sequence: CAWSPTGTYEQYF. As DNA, the CDR3 is TGTGCCTGGAGTCCGACAGGGACCTACGAGCAGTACTTC.

The chain carries TRBV11-2 and TRBJ1-2; the D gene is possibly TRBD1 (5 bases). Trimming stripped 0 bases from V and 4 bases from J, with 12 bases between. The CDR3 loop spans 15 amino acids. Germline loops: CDR1 SGHAT, CDR2 FQNNGV. The chain's CDR3 is CASSLDPGSAYGYTF. CDR3 nucleotides: TGTGCCAGCAGCTTAGACCCAGGGTCCGCCTATGGCTACACCTTC.

The chain combines TRBV2 with TRBJ1-3; a possible D gene is TRBD1 (6 bases). Germline V gene data show CDR1 as SNHLY and CDR2 as FYNNEI. The CDR3 consists of 15 residues. V lost 6 bases and J 0 bases, leaving 12 bases between the germline ends. CDR3 in DNA: TGTGCCAGCAGATCAGGGGTCTTCTCTGGAAACACCATATATTTT. Translating gives CASRSGVFSGNTIYF.

This chain connects TRBV6-5 to TRBJ2-7, with no clear D. This CDR3 is built from 15 residues. With 5 bases removed from V and 0 bases from J, the gap between germline ends came to 14 bases. Germline values: CDR1 MNHEY, CDR2 SVGAGI. CDR3 coding DNA: TGTGCCAGCAGTCCTCGGTCAAAGAGCTCCTACGAGCAGTACTTC. Amino acids: CASSPRSKSSYEQYF.

This sequence joins TRBV9 and TRBJ2-5; D might be TRBD2 (6 bases). Near its end, the DNA agrees better with TRBJ2-7, so the J call may be wrong. The CDR3 extends over 15 amino acids. Germline-derived CDR1 and CDR2 are SGDLS and YYNGEE. CDR3: CASSPRLEVYYEQYF. CDR3 nucleotides: TGTGCCAGCAGCCCACGACTAGAAGTCTACTACGAGCAGTACTTC.

The J gene is TRBJ2-6, the V gene TRBV7-2; D remains unclear. The CDR3 totals 13 residues. Germline values: CDR1 SGHTA, CDR2 FQGNSA. V shed 3 bases and J shed 2 bases, with 2 bases lying between them. CDR3 protein: CASSFTGANVLTF. The CDR3 region has the DNA TGTGCCAGCAGCTTTACTGGGGCCAACGTCCTGACTTTC.

The chain joins TRBV9 to TRBJ1-6; TRBD1 aligns across 9 bases. CDR1 and CDR2 (germline): SGDLS, YYNGEE. The CDR3 extends over 17 amino acids. V shed 0 bases, J shed 5 bases, and the junction held 6 bases outside the gene matches. CDR3 DNA: TGTGCCAGCAGCGTAGGCCCGACAGGGGGGAATAATTCACCCCTCCACTTT. It translates to CASSVGPTGGNNSPLHF.

The chain joins TRBV2 to TRBJ1-5; 8 nucleotides agree with TRBD1. CDR1 is SNHLY and CDR2 is FYNNEI in the germline V gene. The CDR3 spans 14 residues. The V gene end was trimmed by 6 bases and the J gene end by 6 bases; junction bases not matched to a gene: 7. The DNA of the CDR3 is TGTGCCAGCAGAGAACAGGGGGAATCTCAGCCCCAGCATTTT. Amino acid sequence: CASREQGESQPQHF.

The chain recombines TRBV11-3 with TRBJ2-2; TRBD1 aligns across 7 bases. The CDR3 loop spans 12 amino acids. Trimming at V came to 10 bases and at J to 8 bases, leaving 7 bases not matched to a gene. CDR1 is SGHNT, CDR2 YENEEA, per germline. DNA of the CDR3: TGTGCCATCAAAGGGGGCAGGGGGGAGCTGTTTTTT. The encoded protein is CAIKGGRGELFF. Full variable domain (remainder filled in from reference TRBV11-3 and TRBJ2-2): EAGVVQSPRYKIIEKKQPVAFWCNPISGHNTLYWYLQNLGQGPELLIRYENEEAVDDSQLPKDRFSAERLKGVDSTLKIQPAELGDSAVYLCAIKGGRGELFFGEGSRLTVL.

The gene calls are TRBV21-1 and TRBJ1-2; TRBD1, as called in the table, went unchecked against the DNA. TRBV21-1 is a recognized pseudogene. The CDR3 is 12 residues long. CDR3 in amino acids: CASSRQVLGYTF. CDR3 coding DNA: TGTGCCAGCAGCAGACAGGTCCTGGGCTACACCTTC.

The CDR3 bases are TGTGCCAGCTCCGGAAGCGGTCCGGTATACAATGAGCAGTTCTTC. Translating it yields CASSGSGPVYNEQFF. The rearrangement uses TRBV7-2 and TRBJ2-1; possible D gene TRBD2, 5 bases. This CDR3 comprises 15 residues. CDR1 is SGHTA, CDR2 FQGNSA, per germline. Trimming took 8 bases from V and 4 from J, leaving 18 bases between them. The full variable domain, its missing parts supplied by reference TRBV7-2 and TRBJ2-1, is GAGVSQSPSNKVTEKGKDVELRCDPISGHTALYWYRQSLGQGLEFLIYFQGNSAPDKSGLPSDRFSAERTGGSVSTLTIQRTQQEDSAVYLCASSGSGPVYNEQFFGPGTRLTVL.